These T cell receptor beta chains were read from a single sample in a study of CD8+ T cells in alopecia areata. Generated by immunoSEQ multiplex PCR, the TCRdb table keeps only in-frame clones and is missing some. The data show approximately 66,000 clones, with 60% seen just once and about 15% held by the top ten. Specimen: CD8+ T cells sorted from blood, collected at week 0. All receptors derive from a human donor with alopecia areata. The CDR3 runs from the conserved cysteine through the conserved F or W. Fields, in order: D gene, V gene, clone size, J gene, CDR3 protein, CDR3 DNA. D genes are given only for firm matches. The size entry is marked missing in some rows and otherwise reads once, few, many or a size class.

D gene: TRBD2; V gene: TRBV6-5; clone size: .; J gene: TRBJ2-7; CDR3 protein: CASSLAGMGYEQYF; CDR3 DNA: TGTGCCAGCTCCCTAGCGGGAATGGGGTACGAGCAGTACTTC
D gene: TRBD2; V gene: TRBV7-9; clone size: .; J gene: TRBJ2-7; CDR3 protein: CASSPGLAGDYEQYF; CDR3 DNA: TGTGCCAGCAGCCCGGGACTAGCGGGAGACTACGAGCAGTACTTC
D gene: TRBD2; V gene: TRBV7-9; clone size: .; J gene: TRBJ2-4; CDR3 protein: CASSLTPGLAENIQYF; CDR3 DNA: TGTGCCAGCAGCTTAACACCGGGACTAGCGGAAAACATTCAGTACTTC
D gene: TRBD1; V gene: TRBV7-8; clone size: .; J gene: TRBJ2-1; CDR3 protein: CASSENRGYNEQFF; CDR3 DNA: TGTGCCAGCAGCGAGAACAGGGGTTACAATGAGCAGTTCTTC
D gene: .; V gene: TRBV5-1; clone size: few; J gene: TRBJ2-1; CDR3 protein: CASSSLRTPYKPSGREEQFF; CDR3 DNA: TGCGCCAGCAGCTCTCTTCGGACACCCTATAAACCGAGCGGCCGAGAGGAGCAGTTCTTC
D gene: TRBD1; V gene: TRBV29-1; clone size: .; J gene: TRBJ2-7; CDR3 protein: CSVTGRTTGYEQYF; CDR3 DNA: TGCAGCGTTACCGGACGGACGACAGGGTACGAGCAGTACTTC
D gene: .; V gene: TRBV30; clone size: .; J gene: TRBJ2-7; CDR3 protein: CAWSFAAAYEQYF; CDR3 DNA: TGTGCCTGGAGCTTTGCGGCGGCCTACGAGCAGTACTTC
D gene: .; V gene: TRBV4-1; clone size: medium-sized; J gene: TRBJ2-1; CDR3 protein: CASSLGPGPTNEQFF; CDR3 DNA: TGCGCCAGCAGCCTAGGACCGGGACCCACCAATGAGCAGTTCTTC
D gene: .; V gene: TRBV5-6; clone size: few; J gene: TRBJ1-5; CDR3 protein: CASSLGRNSNQPQHF; CDR3 DNA: TGTGCCAGCAGCTTGGGACGGAATAGCAATCAGCCCCAGCATTTT
D gene: TRBD2; V gene: TRBV4-1; clone size: .; J gene: TRBJ2-1; CDR3 protein: CASSLLDSGLSYNEQFF; CDR3 DNA: TGCGCCAGCAGCCTCCTGGATAGCGGGTTATCCTACAATGAGCAGTTCTTC
D gene: TRBD1; V gene: TRBV27; clone size: .; J gene: TRBJ2-7; CDR3 protein: CASSFGQGNEQYF; CDR3 DNA: TGTGCCAGCAGTTTTGGACAGGGCAACGAGCAGTACTTC
D gene: .; V gene: TRBV23-1; clone size: .; J gene: TRBJ2-5; CDR3 protein: CASSQVGQETQYF; CDR3 DNA: TGCGCCAGCAGTCAGGTGGGGCAAGAGACCCAGTACTTC
D gene: .; V gene: TRBV19; clone size: .; J gene: TRBJ1-5; CDR3 protein: CASSPDLGLPQPQHF; CDR3 DNA: TGTGCCAGTAGTCCCGACCTAGGGCTCCCTCAGCCCCAGCATTTT
D gene: TRBD2; V gene: TRBV6-5; clone size: .; J gene: TRBJ2-1; CDR3 protein: CASGLDATYNEQFF; CDR3 DNA: TGTGCCAGCGGACTAGATGCCACCTACAATGAGCAGTTCTTC
D gene: .; V gene: TRBV25-1; clone size: .; J gene: TRBJ1-6; CDR3 protein: CASSEFFGSNSPLHF; CDR3 DNA: TGTGCCAGCAGTGAATTTTTTGGAAGCAATTCACCCCTCCACTTT
D gene: TRBD1; V gene: TRBV29-1; clone size: .; J gene: TRBJ2-3; CDR3 protein: CSVAGQGSTDTQYF; CDR3 DNA: TGCAGCGTGGCCGGACAGGGGAGCACAGATACGCAGTATTTT
D gene: TRBD2; V gene: TRBV18; clone size: .; J gene: TRBJ2-2; CDR3 protein: CASSPVPSGATGELFF; CDR3 DNA: TGTGCCAGCTCACCAGTCCCTAGCGGGGCCACCGGGGAGCTGTTTTTT
D gene: TRBD1; V gene: TRBV4-1; clone size: .; J gene: TRBJ2-7; CDR3 protein: CASSPGQGFEQYF; CDR3 DNA: TGCGCCAGCAGCCCGGGACAGGGATTCGAGCAGTACTTC